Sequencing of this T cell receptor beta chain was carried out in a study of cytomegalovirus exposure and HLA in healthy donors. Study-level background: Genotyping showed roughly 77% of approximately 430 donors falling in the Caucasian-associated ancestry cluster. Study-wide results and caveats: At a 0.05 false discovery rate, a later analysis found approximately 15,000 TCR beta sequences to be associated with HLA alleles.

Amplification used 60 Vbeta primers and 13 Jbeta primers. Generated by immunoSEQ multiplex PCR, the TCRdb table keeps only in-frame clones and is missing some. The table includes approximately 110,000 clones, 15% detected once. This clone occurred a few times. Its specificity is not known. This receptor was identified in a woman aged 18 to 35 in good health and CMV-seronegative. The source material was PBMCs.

CDR3 in DNA: TGTGCCAGCTCACCACCGTGGAGGGTTCCACCGAGCAATGAAAAACTGTTTTTT. Its protein product is CASSPPWRVPPSNEKLFF. The J gene is TRBJ1-4, the V gene TRBV18; unclear D gene. The V end lost 0 bases, the J end lost 5 bases, and 19 bases lay between the germline ends. CDR1 and CDR2 (germline): KGHSH, LQKENI. The CDR3 is 18 residues long.